This entry lists 17 T cell receptor beta chains sequenced from one sample in a study of T-cell memory formation after mild COVID-19. TCRdb itself ran the 5' RACE reads through MiXCR, one entry per CDR3 protein. The table includes around 310,000 distinct CDR3 sequences, 20% to 25% detected once. Sequencing was performed on PBMCs or a T cell subset sorted from them (not recorded which). The receptors originated from a man aged 18 to 30 who had mild COVID-19 (a few samples of this study predate the infection). Cell type and time point are not known.

There are a few counts of this clonotype. The chain combines TRBV11-1 with TRBJ2-4, with TRBD1 identical over 8 bases. From germline, CDR1 is SGHAT and CDR2 FQDESV (reference sequence). The CDR3 has 16 amino acids. V was pared by 3 bases and J by 0 bases, with 4 bases of the junction left unmatched. The CDR3 sequence is CASSFAGQGAKNIQYF. CDR3 in DNA: TGTGCCAGCAGCTTCGCTGGACAGGGAGCCAAAAACATTCAGTACTTC. Filled out from reference TRBV11-1 and TRBJ2-4, the complete variable domain reads EAEVAQSPRYKITEKSQAVAFWCDPISGHATLYWYRQILGQGPELLVQFQDESVVDDSQLPKDRFSAERLKGVDSTLKIQPAELGDSAMYLCASSFAGQGAKNIQYFGAGTRLSVL.

The V gene is TRBV27, the J gene TRBJ2-7; possible D gene TRBD1, 5 bases. Trimming stripped 5 bases from V and 2 bases from J, with 19 bases between. CDR1 and CDR2 (germline): MNHEY, SMNVEV (reference sequence). The CDR3 has 16 residues. This chain's CDR3 is CASSPPGHVGTYEQYF. CDR3 nucleotides: TGTGCCAGCAGTCCCCCTGGACACGTCGGTACCTACGAGCAGTACTTC.

This chain connects TRBV27 to TRBJ1-1; D is uncertain. The germline gives CDR1 MNHEY, CDR2 SMNVEV (reference sequence). With 3 bases removed from V and 2 bases from J, the gap between germline ends came to 16 bases. The CDR3 extends over 16 amino acids. The CDR3 region has the DNA TGTGCCAGCAGTTTCTATCCGGGCCGGACCAACACTGAAGCTTTCTTT. It codes for CASSFYPGRTNTEAFF.

This clonotype turned up a few times. The chain is built from TRBV7-2 and TRBJ2-1, with no clear D. Germline V lookup: CDR1 SGHTA, CDR2 FQGNSA. V lost 6 bases to trimming and J lost 7 bases, with 13 bases between them. CDR3 length: 13 amino acids. CDR3: CASSSYWINEQFF. The CDR3 DNA reads as TGTGCCAGCAGTTCCTACTGGATAAATGAGCAGTTCTTC.

There are a few counts of this clonotype. The V call is TRBV12-3 or TRBV12-4, the J call TRBJ2-7; no clear D. V lost 5 bases, J lost 0 bases, and 8 bases lay in between. The CDR3 totals 13 residues. CDR3 bases: TGTGCCAGCAGTCAGAAGAGCTCCTACGAGCAGTACTTC. It yields the protein CASSQKSSYEQYF.

In this sample, this clonotype turned up once. The chain employs TRBV2 and TRBJ2-2, with a weak D call TRBD2 (5 bases). With 7 bases removed from V and 4 bases from J, the gap between germline ends came to 10 bases. CDR3 length: 13 residues. CDR1 and CDR2 from the germline V gene are SNHLY and FYNNEI. CDR3 bases: TGTGCCAGCAATCTAGCCCCCACCGGGGAGCTGTTTTTT. Translated, it gives CASNLAPTGELFF.

V is TRBV19 and J is TRBJ2-1, with D perhaps TRBD2 (6 bases). CDR1 and CDR2 (germline): LNHDA, SQIVND (reference sequence). The V and J ends lost 6 bases and 8 bases respectively, with 20 bases between them. The CDR3 has 15 amino acids. CDR3 residues: CASRSGGSKLDEQFF. CDR3 in DNA: TGTGCCAGTAGGAGTGGGGGGTCTAAGCTGGATGAGCAGTTCTTC.

The chain carries TRBV19 and TRBJ2-3; a weak D match, TRBD2 (5 bases). Germline V gives CDR1 LNHDA, CDR2 SQIVND (reference sequence). V lost 6 bases and J 2 bases, leaving 9 bases between the germline ends. This CDR3 has 13 amino acids. The CDR3 DNA is TGTGCCAGTAGACGGGGAATCACAGATACGCAGTATTTT. It codes for CASRRGITDTQYF. The full variable domain, its missing parts supplied by reference TRBV19 and TRBJ2-3, is DGGITQSPKYLFRKEGQNVTLSCEQNLNHDAMYWYRQDPGQGLRLIYYSQIVNDFQKGDIAEGYSVSREKKESFPLTVTSAQKNPTAFYLCASRRGITDTQYFGPGTRLTVL.

This clonotype was picked up a small number of times. V gene TRBV27 combines with J gene TRBJ2-7; weak D call: TRBD1 (5 bases). CDR3 length: 13 amino acids. CDR1 is MNHEY and CDR2 is SMNVEV in the germline V gene (reference sequence). Trimming pared 2 bases from V and 5 bases from J, leaving 10 bases between. The CDR3 protein is CASSLAGYNEQYF. CDR3 sequence (DNA): TGTGCCAGCAGTTTAGCAGGGTACAACGAGCAGTACTTC.

In this sample, this clonotype turned up many times. The chain links TRBV12-3 or TRBV12-4 to TRBJ1-1; 7 bases match TRBD1. This CDR3 spans 14 amino acids. Trimming at V came to 5 bases and at J to 4 bases, leaving 7 bases not matched to a gene. In nucleotides, the CDR3 is TGTGCCAGCAGTCAACAGGGGCTGAGCACTGAAGCTTTCTTT. It codes for CASSQQGLSTEAFF.

This clonotype was observed a few times. The chain links TRBV7-8 to TRBJ2-2; possible D gene TRBD2, 6 bases. The CDR3 contains 14 residues. V was shortened by 6 bases and J by 6 bases, with 14 bases between the two germline ends. CDR1 and CDR2 from the germline V gene are SGHVS and FQNEAQ. CDR3 in DNA: TGTGCCAGCAGGTCGGGCAGGGAGGCCGGGGAGCTGTTTTTT. It is translated as CASRSGREAGELFF.

The V call is TRBV6-2 or TRBV6-3, the J call TRBJ2-1; TRBD1 aligns across 8 bases. The V gene's germline CDR1 is MNHEY and CDR2 SVGEGT. The CDR3 runs 16 residues. V was pared by 4 bases and J by 5 bases, with 10 bases of the junction left unmatched. The CDR3 DNA reads as TGTGCCAGCAGTTCCCATCCAGGGGGCCGGGACAATGAGCAGTTCTTC. Translating it yields CASSSHPGGRDNEQFF.

The chain couples TRBV5-1 to TRBJ2-5; 8 bases match TRBD2. CDR3 length: 16 amino acids. Trimming removed 4 bases from V and 0 bases from J; junction bases left unmatched: 8. Germline V gene data show CDR1 as SGHRS and CDR2 as YFSETQ. The CDR3 is CASSPAASGYQETQYF. The DNA of the CDR3 is TGCGCCAGCAGCCCCGCGGCTAGCGGGTACCAAGAGACCCAGTACTTC.

CDR3 sequence: CSARGMNTGELFF. In DNA form, the CDR3 reads TGCAGTGCTAGAGGAATGAACACCGGGGAGCTGTTTTTT. The rearrangement links TRBV20-1 to TRBJ2-2; D is unclear. This CDR3 contains 13 residues. Trimming removed 1 base at V and 1 base at J, with 4 bases between. Germline V gives CDR1 DFQATT, CDR2 SNEGSKA (reference sequence).

The rearrangement uses TRBV7-2 and TRBJ2-2; TRBD1 aligns across 7 bases. This CDR3 comprises 14 residues. CDR1 SGHTA and CDR2 FQGNSA come from the germline V gene. V was clipped by 5 bases and J by 6 bases; unmatched bases: 6. The CDR3 reads CASSPQTGSGELFF. CDR3 coding DNA: TGTGCCAGCAGCCCCCAGACAGGGTCCGGGGAGCTGTTTTTT.

The chain uses TRBV10-2 and TRBJ2-7; perhaps TRBD1 as D (5 bases). This CDR3 region has 13 residues. Germline-derived CDR1 and CDR2 are WSHSY and SAAADI. The V end was cut by 2 bases, the J end by 5 bases, with 10 bases between. CDR3 DNA sequence: TGCGCCAGCAGTGAGGGTCAGGGCCACGAGCAGTACTTC. It codes for CASSEGQGHEQYF.

This clonotype has just a few counts. The rearrangement joins TRBV3-1 to TRBJ1-1; D call uncertain. Trimming pared 1 base from V and 1 base from J, leaving 13 bases between. The germline V gene has CDR1 LGHDT and CDR2 YNNKEL (reference sequence). The CDR3 contains 16 residues. DNA for the CDR3: TGTGCCAGCAGCCAAGTGAGAGTCTCCGAGAACACTGAAGCTTTCTTT. It codes for CASSQVRVSENTEAFF.